Listed below are T cell receptor beta chains from one sample, sequenced in a study of post-analysis software for immune sequencing data. MiXCR was run by TCRdb on the PCR reads, yielding one entry per CDR3 protein. The sample comprises 450,000 or so distinct CDR3 sequences, approximately 45% of which are singletons, and around 10% rests with the top ten. Sequenced: blood. These receptors all stem from a girl aged 5 to 17 with multiple sclerosis. Both conserved end residues are part of each CDR3. Each record gives: V gene, clone size, J gene, D gene, CDR3 DNA, CDR3 protein. A D gene is named only where the DNA matches it firmly. The listing skips clone size in some rows; elsewhere it reads once, few, many or a size class.

>TRBV20-1|few|TRBJ1-5|-
TGCAGTGCTAGAGTGGAAGGGACGGGGCGTCAGCCCCAGCATTTT
CSARVEGTGRQPQHF
>TRBV3-1|-|TRBJ1-3|-
TGTGCCAGCAGCCAAGGGGCTGAGATCTCTGGAAACACCATATATTTT
CASSQGAEISGNTIYF
>TRBV4-1|few|TRBJ2-7|TRBD2
TGCGCCAGCAGCCAAGGAATAGCGGGAGGGCAAAACGAGCAGTACTTC
CASSQGIAGGQNEQYF
>TRBV6-2/TRBV6-3|few|TRBJ2-7|TRBD2
TGTGCCAGCAGTTACGCGGGAGGGCCGAGGGAGCAGTACTTC
CASSYAGGPREQYF
>TRBV5-1|-|TRBJ1-1|-
TGCGCCAGCAGCCCAAGGGAGACATCGGGCACTGAAGCTTTCTTT
CASSPRETSGTEAFF
>TRBV6-1|few|TRBJ2-7|TRBD2
TGTGCCAGCAGTGAAGTGGGACTAGCCTACGAGCAGTACTTC
CASSEVGLAYEQYF
>TRBV6-5|-|TRBJ2-3|TRBD2
TGTGCCAGCAGTGTAGCGGGAGTCGGGTCAGATACGCAGTATTTT
CASSVAGVGSDTQYF
>TRBV7-9|-|TRBJ1-2|-
TGTGCCAGCAGCTTGGGACTCGGGGTTCGGAGCTATGGCTACACCTTC
CASSLGLGVRSYGYTF
>TRBV28|many|TRBJ2-7|TRBD2
TGTGCCAGCAGTTCACTGACTAGCGGGAGATTTGTAGCCTCCTACGAGCAGTACTTC
CASSSLTSGRFVASYEQYF
>TRBV20-1|-|TRBJ2-1|-
TGCAGTGCTAGAGAATCTGGATTTAGCGGATACAATGAGCAGTTCTTC
CSARESGFSGYNEQFF
>TRBV7-9|-|TRBJ1-1|-
TGTGCCAGCAGCTTAGCGCTAACCAGACAAGTGAACACTGAAGCTTTCTTT
CASSLALTRQVNTEAFF
>TRBV29-1|-|TRBJ2-1|-
TGCAGCGTTGCTTTCAGGGAGCAGTTCTTC
CSVAFREQFF
>TRBV24-1|-|TRBJ1-1|-
TGTGCCACCAGTGATTTTCGGGGGACTGAAGCTTTCTTT
CATSDFRGTEAFF
>TRBV5-1|once|TRBJ2-5|-
TGCGCCAGCAGCTTGGGCGGTAATCGGGGAGAGACCCAGTACTTC
CASSLGGNRGETQYF
>TRBV30|-|TRBJ2-7|TRBD2
TGTGCCTGGAATCTAGCGGGGGCCTACGAGCAGTACTTC
CAWNLAGAYEQYF
>TRBV25-1|few|TRBJ2-3|TRBD2
TGTGCCAGCAGTGATTCCACCGGGACTAGCGGTACAGATACGCAGTATTTT
CASSDSTGTSGTDTQYF
>TRBV24-1|-|TRBJ2-1|TRBD2
TGTGCCACCAGTGAGGGAGCGGGGTACGATGAGCAGTTCTTC
CATSEGAGYDEQFF
>TRBV20-1|-|TRBJ2-5|-
TGCAGTGGTAGGGAACAGCAAGAGACCCAGTACTTC
CSGREQQETQYF
>TRBV24-1|-|TRBJ2-5|-
TGTGCCACCAGTGTACAGGGTTTGGACTACAATGAGCAGTACTTC
CATSVQGLDYNEQYF
>TRBV12-3/TRBV12-4|few|TRBJ1-2|-
TGTGCCAGCAGTTCCCTGGCAGACGGCTACACCTTC
CASSSLADGYTF
>TRBV28|-|TRBJ2-3|TRBD2
TGTGCCAGCAGCCCTCCGGGACTACAGACAGATACGCAGTATTTT
CASSPPGLQTDTQYF
>TRBV12-3/TRBV12-4|few|TRBJ1-6|TRBD1
TGTGCCAGCAGCCAGGGACAGGATAATTCACCCCTCCACTTT
CASSQGQDNSPLHF
>TRBV28|-|TRBJ1-5|TRBD1
TGTGCCAGCAGTTATCTGCAGGGGGCGGCTAGCAATCAGCCCCAGCATTTT
CASSYLQGAASNQPQHF
>TRBV7-8|-|TRBJ1-4|-
TGTGCCAGCAGCTTGGGACCTGAAAAACTGTTTTTT
CASSLGPEKLFF
>TRBV5-5|few|TRBJ2-7|-
TGTGCCAGCAGCTTAGTGGGAACCTACGAGCAGTACTTC
CASSLVGTYEQYF
>TRBV12-3/TRBV12-4|-|TRBJ1-4|TRBD1
TGTGCCAGCAGCCCAGGGGGAGTTTCTGAAAAACTGTTTTTT
CASSPGGVSEKLFF
>TRBV18|-|TRBJ2-1|-
TGTGCCAGCTCCCTGCTGGACTTGGCCTACAATGAGCAGTTCTTC
CASSLLDLAYNEQFF
>TRBV12-3/TRBV12-4|few|TRBJ2-3|-
TGTGCCAGCACCCCTGACAGGCGGGGGCTCTCGGATACGCAGTATTTT
CASTPDRRGLSDTQYF
>TRBV5-1|-|TRBJ1-5|-
TGCGCCAGCAGCTTGGAGGGGTCAGCGAATCAGCCCCAGCATTTT
CASSLEGSANQPQHF
>TRBV20-1|few|TRBJ2-3|-
TGCAGTGCTAGAGCCCTCGCAGCAACAGATACGCAGTATTTT
CSARALAATDTQYF
>TRBV4-1|few|TRBJ2-1|TRBD2
TGCGCCAGCAGCCAGGCCCTAGCGGGAGCCCCCCTCGGTGAGCAGTTCTTC
CASSQALAGAPLGEQFF
>TRBV25-1|-|TRBJ1-4|-
TGTGCCAGCAGTGTCGAAAGGCATGAAAAACTGTTTTTT
CASSVERHEKLFF
>TRBV27|medium-sized|TRBJ2-5|TRBD1
TGTGCCAGCAGCTCAGGGACAGGGGTAATAAAGACCCAGTACTTC
CASSSGTGVIKTQYF
>TRBV4-1|-|TRBJ1-2|-
TGCGCCAGCAACCAAGATAAGGCAGCTAACTATGGCTACACCTTC
CASNQDKAANYGYTF
>TRBV29-1|-|TRBJ2-3|-
TGCAGCGTTGGAAGGCTGGGGGGCCCAGATACGCAGTATTTT
CSVGRLGGPDTQYF
>TRBV11-1|few|TRBJ2-3|-
TGTGCCAGCAGCTTCCAGGGAACAGCAGATACGCAGTATTTT
CASSFQGTADTQYF
>TRBV20-1|-|TRBJ2-1|TRBD2
TGCAGTGCCACCGGGACTAGCGGACCAAATGAGCAGTTCTTC
CSATGTSGPNEQFF
>TRBV12-3/TRBV12-4|few|TRBJ2-1|-
TGTGCCAGCAGTTCCTCGTCCAGCACGAACAATGAGCAGTTCTTC
CASSSSSSTNNEQFF
>TRBV20-1|-|TRBJ2-1|-
TGCAGTGCGAGACAGACTAACTACAATGAGCAGTTCTTC
CSARQTNYNEQFF
>TRBV5-1|-|TRBJ2-1|-
TGCGCCAGCAGCTCCCTAGCGAGTGATGAGCAGTTCTTC
CASSSLASDEQFF
>TRBV29-1|few|TRBJ2-5|-
TGCAGCACCAGACACCAGATGGGGATGGCCCAGTACTTC
CSTRHQMGMAQYF
>TRBV20-1|many|TRBJ2-2|-
TGCAGTGCCAGGGCTCCACTAGGAAACACCGGGGAGCTGTTTTTT
CSARAPLGNTGELFF
>TRBV3-1|-|TRBJ2-7|TRBD2
TGTGCCAGCAGCCACCTAACTAGCGGGAACTACGAGCAGTACTTC
CASSHLTSGNYEQYF
>TRBV28|-|TRBJ2-6|-
TGTGCCAGCAGACGTGGAGGGAGCTCTGGGGCCAACGTCCTGACTTTC
CASRRGGSSGANVLTF
>TRBV15|few|TRBJ2-7|TRBD1
TGTGCCACCAGCAGAGCGGGACAGGGGATTTACGAGCAGTACTTC
CATSRAGQGIYEQYF
>TRBV18|-|TRBJ1-2|TRBD1
TGTGCCAGCTCACCACCGTCTAACAGGGGGCACTATGGCTACACCTTC
CASSPPSNRGHYGYTF
>TRBV28|few|TRBJ2-7|-
TGTGCCAGCAGTCCTTCCACAGGAACCTACGAGCAGTACTTC
CASSPSTGTYEQYF
>TRBV11-2|many|TRBJ1-1|TRBD1
TGTGCCAGCAGCCCCCAGACAGGGGGGAACACTGAAGCTTTCTTT
CASSPQTGGNTEAFF
>TRBV10-3|-|TRBJ2-7|TRBD1
TGTGCCATCAGAGCGGACAGGGGACCCCACGAGCAGTACTTC
CAIRADRGPHEQYF
>TRBV12-3/TRBV12-4|-|TRBJ2-3|TRBD2
TGTGCCAGCAGTCATCGTGCTAGCGGGACGGGCACGCAGTATTTT
CASSHRASGTGTQYF
>TRBV10-3|once|TRBJ2-5|-
TGTGCCATCAGTGGAGGATCACAAGAGACCCAGTACTTC
CAISGGSQETQYF
>TRBV7-9|-|TRBJ2-7|-
TGTGCCAGCAGCTTAGAAGTGGCCTACGAGCAGTACTTC
CASSLEVAYEQYF
>TRBV20-1|few|TRBJ1-5|-
TGCAGTGCTAGAGATCAGAATCAGCCCCAGCATTTT
CSARDQNQPQHF
>TRBV9|-|TRBJ2-1|-
TGTGCCAGCAGCGATTGGAGCGATGAGCAGTTCTTC
CASSDWSDEQFF
>TRBV5-6|few|TRBJ1-2|-
TGTGCCAGCAGCTGGGTAGGGGACGGCTATGGCTACACCTTC
CASSWVGDGYGYTF
>TRBV6-4|-|TRBJ1-2|-
TGTGCCAGCAGGGTCGGGACCGACTATGGCTACACCTTC
CASRVGTDYGYTF
>TRBV6-1|-|TRBJ2-1|TRBD2
TGTGCCAGCAGATCAACGGGACTAGCGGGATGGTACAATGAGCAGTTCTTC
CASRSTGLAGWYNEQFF
>TRBV19|few|TRBJ1-2|TRBD1
TGTGCCACTACGCCGGGACAGGGCTACGGCTACACCTTC
CATTPGQGYGYTF
>TRBV24-1|-|TRBJ2-5|TRBD2
TGTGCCACCAGTGGTTCGAGCGGGAACATCTACAATGAGCAGTACTTC
CATSGSSGNIYNEQYF